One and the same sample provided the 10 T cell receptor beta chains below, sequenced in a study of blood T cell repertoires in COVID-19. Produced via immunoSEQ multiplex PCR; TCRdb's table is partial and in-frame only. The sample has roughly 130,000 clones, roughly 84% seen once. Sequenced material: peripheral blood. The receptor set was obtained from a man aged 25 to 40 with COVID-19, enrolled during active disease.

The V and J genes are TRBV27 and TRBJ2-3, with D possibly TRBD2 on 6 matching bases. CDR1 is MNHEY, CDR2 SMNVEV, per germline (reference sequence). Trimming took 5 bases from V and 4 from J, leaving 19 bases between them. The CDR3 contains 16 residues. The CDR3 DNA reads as TGTGCCAGCAGTCTCCTCACGGGAGAGGGTGCAGATACGCAGTATTTT. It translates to CASSLLTGEGADTQYF.

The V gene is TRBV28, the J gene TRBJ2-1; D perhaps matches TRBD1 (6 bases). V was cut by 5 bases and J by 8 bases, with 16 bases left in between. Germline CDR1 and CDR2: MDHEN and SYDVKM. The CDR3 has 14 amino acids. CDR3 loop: CASSPDRTAYEQFF. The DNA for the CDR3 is TGTGCCAGCAGTCCCGACAGGACCGCCTATGAGCAGTTCTTC.

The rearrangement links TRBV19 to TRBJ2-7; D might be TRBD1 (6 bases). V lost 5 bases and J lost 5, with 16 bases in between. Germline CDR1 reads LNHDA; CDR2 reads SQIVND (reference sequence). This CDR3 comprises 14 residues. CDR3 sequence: CASSLNRVMNEQYF. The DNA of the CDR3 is TGTGCCAGTAGTCTTAACAGGGTAATGAACGAGCAGTACTTC. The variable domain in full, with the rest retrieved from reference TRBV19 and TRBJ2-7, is DGGITQSPKYLFRKEGQNVTLSCEQNLNHDAMYWYRQDPGQGLRLIYYSQIVNDFQKGDIAEGYSVSREKKESFPLTVTSAQKNPTAFYLCASSLNRVMNEQYFGPGTRLTVT.

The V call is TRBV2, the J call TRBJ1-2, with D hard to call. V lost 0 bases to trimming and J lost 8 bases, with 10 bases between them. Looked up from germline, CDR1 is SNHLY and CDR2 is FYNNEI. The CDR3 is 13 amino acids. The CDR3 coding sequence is TGTGCCAGCAGTGAAGCCACGGTGGAGGGCTACACCTTC. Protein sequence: CASSEATVEGYTF.

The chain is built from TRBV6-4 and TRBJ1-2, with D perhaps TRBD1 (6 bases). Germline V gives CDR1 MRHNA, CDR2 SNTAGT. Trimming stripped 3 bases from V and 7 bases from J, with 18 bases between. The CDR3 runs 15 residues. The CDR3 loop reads CASSEHYFTGSGYTF. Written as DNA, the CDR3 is TGTGCCAGCAGTGAACACTATTTCACAGGGTCTGGCTACACCTTC.

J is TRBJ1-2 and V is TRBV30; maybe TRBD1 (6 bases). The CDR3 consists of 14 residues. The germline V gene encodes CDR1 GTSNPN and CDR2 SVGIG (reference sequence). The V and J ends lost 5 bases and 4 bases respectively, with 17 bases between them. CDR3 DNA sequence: TGTGCCTGGGCCCGGGGGGGAGGGGGCTATGGCTACACCTTC. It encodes CAWARGGGGYGYTF.

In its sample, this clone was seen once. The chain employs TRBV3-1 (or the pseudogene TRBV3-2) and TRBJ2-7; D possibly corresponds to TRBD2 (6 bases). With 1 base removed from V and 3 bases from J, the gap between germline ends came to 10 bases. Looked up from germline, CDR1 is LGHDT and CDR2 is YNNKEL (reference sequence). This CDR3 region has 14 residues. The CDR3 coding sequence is TGTGCCAGCAGCCAAGCGGCGGGAAGCTACGAGCAGTACTTC. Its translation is CASSQAAGSYEQYF.

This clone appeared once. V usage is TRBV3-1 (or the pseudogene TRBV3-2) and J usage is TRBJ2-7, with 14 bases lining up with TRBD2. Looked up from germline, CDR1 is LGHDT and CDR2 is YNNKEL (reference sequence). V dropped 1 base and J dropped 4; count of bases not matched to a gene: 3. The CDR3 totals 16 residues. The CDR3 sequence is CASSQGLAGGEYEQYF. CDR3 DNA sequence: TGTGCCAGCAGCCAAGGACTAGCGGGAGGGGAATACGAGCAGTACTTC.

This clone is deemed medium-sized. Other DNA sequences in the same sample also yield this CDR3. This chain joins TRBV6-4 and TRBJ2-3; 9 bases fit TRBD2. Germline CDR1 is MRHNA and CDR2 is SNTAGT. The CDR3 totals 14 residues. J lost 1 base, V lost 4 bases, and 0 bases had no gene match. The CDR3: CASSGTSGTDTQYF. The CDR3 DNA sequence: TGTGCCAGCAGTGGGACTAGCGGCACAGATACGCAGTATTTT.

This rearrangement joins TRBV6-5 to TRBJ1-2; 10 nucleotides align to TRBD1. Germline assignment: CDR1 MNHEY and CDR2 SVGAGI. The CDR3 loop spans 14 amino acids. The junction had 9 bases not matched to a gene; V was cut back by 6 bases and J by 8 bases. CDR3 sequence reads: CASSLDRGLWGYTF. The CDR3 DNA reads TGTGCCAGCAGCCTCGACAGGGGGCTTTGGGGCTACACCTTC.